The present T cell receptor beta chain was sequenced within a study of cytomegalovirus exposure and HLA in healthy donors. Findings and limits, study-wide: The only immune exposure information that was available was CMV serostatus. When a later analysis compared HLA-associated TCR beta chains with equally common others, the HLA-associated chains turned out to be more clonally expanded and to have lower generation probabilities.

PCR employed 60 Vbeta and 13 Jbeta primers. Assay used: immunoSEQ multiplex PCR; TCRdb lists only in-frame clones, some missing. The sample records around 190,000 clones, 70% to 85% being singletons. Concerning this clone: The antigen is unknown.

Germline CDR1 reads SGHRS; CDR2 reads YFSETQ. J lost 5 bases, V lost 3 bases, and 14 bases had no gene match. The CDR3 extends over 17 amino acids. The rearrangement links TRBV5-1 to TRBJ2-5; 9 bases are a match to TRBD1. This clonotype originated in a woman in her thirties or forties in good health and CMV-seronegative. Sequenced: PBMCs. CDR3 sequence (DNA): TGCGCCAGCAGCTCCCAGGGACAGGGCGGCATCGCGGAGACCCAGTACTTC. It encodes CASSSQGQGGIAETQYF.